Presented here are 8 T cell receptor beta chains from one specimen sequenced in a study of CD8+ T cells in alopecia areata. The sequencing template was cDNA reverse transcribed from extracted RNA. Assay used: immunoSEQ multiplex PCR; TCRdb lists only in-frame clones, some missing. The sample carries some 110,000 clones, roughly two fifths recorded once. The sample taken for sequencing was CD4+ T cells sorted from blood. All receptors derive from a human donor with alopecia areata.

This clone has just a few counts. This rearrangement joins TRBV23-1 to TRBJ1-1, with D possibly TRBD1 on 6 matching bases. TRBV23-1 is an open reading frame whose function is uncertain. The CDR3 totals 17 residues. Trimming removed 4 bases at V and 0 bases at J, with 18 bases between. The CDR3 sequence is CASSLLEGGQMNTEAFF. The CDR3 DNA reads as TGCGCCAGCAGTCTCTTAGAGGGTGGACAGATGAACACTGAAGCTTTCTTT.

A note on this clone: The same CDR3 is also encoded by other DNA sequences in this sample. V is TRBV30 and J is TRBJ1-1; 10 bases align to TRBD1. This CDR3 region has 15 residues. Germline V gene sequence: CDR1 GTSNPN, CDR2 SVGIG (reference sequence). V was pared by 8 bases and J by 4 bases, with 13 bases of the junction left unmatched. The CDR3 region is CASPGTGALPTEAFF. CDR3 nucleotides: TGTGCCAGTCCCGGGACAGGGGCGCTTCCCACTGAAGCTTTCTTT.

This clone was detected only a few times. The chain joins TRBV29-1 to TRBJ1-4; TRBD1 might be the D (5 bases). Looked up from germline, CDR1 is SQVTM and CDR2 is ANQGSEA. CDR3 length: 14 amino acids. The germline V and J ends were trimmed by 4 bases and 7 bases, with 16 bases remaining between them. Here the CDR3 reads CSVAIWIGGEKLFF. The CDR3 coding sequence is TGCAGCGTTGCTATATGGATCGGGGGTGAAAAACTGTTTTTT.

This clone was found a few times. CDR3 loop: CAWSVKRELAEQYF. CDR3 in DNA: TGTGCCTGGAGTGTTAAGCGGGAGCTTGCCGAGCAGTACTTC. The chain has TRBV30 and TRBJ2-7, with TRBD2 matching 8 bases. Unmatched junction bases numbered 7, after V lost 0 bases and J lost 6 bases. The germline CDR1 and CDR2 sequences are GTSNPN and SVGIG (reference sequence). The CDR3 sequence is 14 residues long.

The chain recombines TRBV5-6 with TRBJ2-5; D gene uncertain. V was pared by 1 base and J by 5 bases, with 6 bases between. The CDR3 runs to 12 residues. CDR1 is SGHDT, CDR2 YYEEEE, per germline. DNA for the CDR3: TGTGCCAGCAGCTTGAGCCGGGAGACCCAGTACTTC. This sequence encodes CASSLSRETQYF.

On this clone: This sample also contains other DNA sequences that code for the same CDR3. This sequence joins TRBV19 and TRBJ2-5; the D is unclear. Germline lookup yields CDR1 LNHDA and CDR2 SQIVND (reference sequence). This CDR3 contains 14 residues. Trimming removed 6 bases at V and 4 bases at J, with 15 bases between. CDR3 loop: CASSPSGSTETQYF. The CDR3 coding sequence is TGTGCCAGTAGCCCCTCGGGTAGCACAGAGACCCAGTACTTC. The full variable domain, with the rest looked up from reference TRBV19 and TRBJ2-5, is DGGITQSPKYLFRKEGQNVTLSCEQNLNHDAMYWYRQDPGQGLRLIYYSQIVNDFQKGDIAEGYSVSREKKESFPLTVTSAQKNPTAFYLCASSPSGSTETQYFGPGTRLLVL.

The rearrangement uses TRBV6-5 and TRBJ2-7, with TRBD1 matching 7 bases. The J segment lost 4 bases and the V segment lost 0 bases, leaving 6 bases of the junction unmatched. Germline V gene data show CDR1 as MNHEY and CDR2 as SVGAGI. The CDR3 has 15 amino acids. The CDR3 nucleotides are TGTGCCAGCAGTTACTCGGCAGGGGGTGGGTACGAGCAGTACTTC. It is translated as CASSYSAGGGYEQYF.

This clone turned up a few times. V and J are TRBV29-1 and TRBJ2-5; a weak D match, TRBD1 (5 bases). There are 13 residues in the CDR3. The V end was cut by 0 bases, the J end by 7 bases, with 12 bases between. CDR1 is SQVTM and CDR2 is ANQGSEA in the germline V gene. The CDR3 reads CSVEDQGAGTQYF. As DNA, the CDR3 is TGCAGCGTTGAAGATCAGGGTGCAGGGACCCAGTACTTC.